The rows below give T cell receptor beta chains drawn from one sample of a study of T cells after yellow fever vaccination. In TCRdb, the 5' RACE reads were re-called with MiXCR into one record per CDR3 protein. The sample has 300,000 to 350,000 distinct CDR3 sequences; approximately 4.2% are singletons. Here the sequenced sample was PBMCs, taken 5 days after the yellow fever booster vaccination. The source of these receptors is a man aged 18 to 29 who received the YFV17D yellow fever vaccine. CDR3s include the opening cysteine and the closing phenylalanine or tryptophan. The order of the fields is J gene, V gene, D gene, clone size, CDR3 protein, CDR3 DNA. A D gene is named only where the DNA matches it firmly. Only part of the rows carry a size: once, few, many, or a class if the clone is expanded.

TRBJ2-7,TRBV12-3/TRBV12-4,NA,NA,CASSFGGLTYEQYF,TGTGCCAGCAGTTTTGGGGGCCTCACCTACGAGCAGTACTTC
TRBJ2-1,TRBV29-1,TRBD1,NA,CSVSPGQGGNEQFF,TGCAGCGTTTCCCCCGGACAGGGGGGCAATGAGCAGTTCTTC
TRBJ1-5,TRBV12-3/TRBV12-4,NA,few,CASSPALGGQPQHF,TGTGCCAGCAGCCCTGCCCTGGGGGGTCAGCCCCAGCATTTT
TRBJ1-5,TRBV12-3/TRBV12-4,TRBD1,many,CASSSRDRGNGQPQHF,TGTGCCAGCAGTTCCCGGGACAGGGGTAATGGTCAGCCCCAGCATTTT
TRBJ1-4,TRBV14,TRBD1,NA,CASGGTENEKLFF,TGTGCCAGCGGGGGGACAGAAAATGAAAAACTGTTTTTT
TRBJ2-1,TRBV7-3,NA,many,CASSLLSGGRNEQFF,TGTGCCAGCAGCTTATTATCTGGGGGCCGCAATGAGCAGTTCTTC
TRBJ2-3,TRBV4-3,NA,few,CASSQGRLDADTQYF,TGCGCCAGCAGCCAGGGTCGGCTAGACGCAGATACGCAGTATTTT
TRBJ2-3,TRBV7-2,NA,many,CASSSDSPPDTQYF,TGTGCCAGCAGCTCAGATTCTCCACCAGATACGCAGTATTTT
TRBJ2-1,TRBV5-1,NA,few,CASSFPTGDNEQFF,TGCGCCAGCAGCTTCCCAACAGGTGACAATGAGCAGTTCTTC
TRBJ2-2,TRBV4-3,NA,NA,CASSHGQTAGELFF,TGCGCCAGCAGCCATGGACAGACTGCTGGGGAGCTGTTTTTT
TRBJ2-7,TRBV6-5,NA,NA,CASSLGRSGSYEQYF,TGTGCCAGCAGCCTAGGACGGTCCGGCTCCTACGAGCAGTACTTC
TRBJ1-2,TRBV20-1,TRBD1,few,CSAPRGPPGGYTF,TGCAGTGCCCCAAGGGGGCCTCCAGGTGGCTACACCTTC
TRBJ1-1,TRBV5-1,NA,few,CASSFGMIDAARQAFF,TGCGCCAGCAGCTTTGGGATGATAGACGCGGCCAGGCAGGCTTTCTTT
TRBJ1-1,TRBV4-3,NA,NA,CASSRQAWGGNTEAYF,TGCGCCAGCAGCCGACAGGCTTGGGGGGGAAACACTGAAGCTTACTTT
TRBJ2-2,TRBV27,NA,NA,CASSLARVIANTGELFF,TGTGCCAGCAGTTTGGCCAGGGTAATCGCGAACACCGGGGAGCTGTTTTTT
TRBJ2-2,TRBV12-3/TRBV12-4,NA,many,CASSPDSWTGELFF,TGTGCCAGCAGTCCAGACAGTTGGACCGGGGAGCTGTTTTTT
TRBJ2-5,TRBV20-1,NA,NA,CSARGTREETQYF,TGCAGTGCTAGAGGAACAAGGGAAGAGACCCAGTACTTC
TRBJ1-2,TRBV5-1,NA,many,CASGRTENYGYTF,TGCGCCAGCGGCCGGACGGAAAACTATGGCTACACCTTC
TRBJ1-1,TRBV6-2/TRBV6-3,NA,few,CASSSSGAEAFF,TGTGCCAGCAGTTCCTCGGGAGCTGAAGCTTTCTTT
TRBJ2-5,TRBV3-1,NA,many,CASSQVQVYQETQYF,TGTGCCAGCAGCCAAGTTCAAGTATACCAAGAGACCCAGTACTTC
TRBJ2-6,TRBV6-2/TRBV6-3,NA,many,CASHRGFSGANVLTF,TGTGCCAGCCACCGGGGATTCTCTGGGGCCAACGTCCTGACTTTC
TRBJ1-4,TRBV7-8,TRBD1,once,CASSSHRGRATNEKLFF,TGTGCCAGCAGCTCACACAGGGGAAGGGCAACTAATGAAAAACTGTTTTTT
TRBJ2-3,TRBV9,NA,few,CASNQRGGRTDTQYF,TGTGCCAGCAACCAGAGGGGGGGCAGAACAGATACGCAGTATTTT
TRBJ2-3,TRBV28,TRBD2,few,CASSNRTSGGASTDTQYF,TGTGCCAGCAGTAACAGGACTAGCGGGGGGGCTAGCACAGATACGCAGTATTTT
TRBJ2-4,TRBV6-2/TRBV6-3,TRBD2,few,CASGLAGEPNIQYF,TGTGCCAGCGGACTAGCGGGGGAACCAAACATTCAGTACTTC
TRBJ1-6,TRBV7-6,NA,NA,CASSPRQGLENSPLHF,TGTGCCAGCAGCCCTCGGCAGGGCCTAGAGAATTCACCCCTCCACTTT
TRBJ1-2,TRBV27,NA,few,CASRPLGNTYGYTF,TGTGCCAGCAGACCCCTGGGAAATACTTATGGCTACACCTTC
TRBJ2-1,TRBV27,NA,NA,CASSLAGYTRPYNEQFF,TGTGCCAGCAGTCTAGCAGGGTACACCCGCCCCTACAATGAGCAGTTCTTC
TRBJ2-5,TRBV7-2,NA,many,CASSLDRKGGETQYF,TGTGCCAGCAGCTTAGATCGAAAGGGCGGGGAGACCCAGTACTTC